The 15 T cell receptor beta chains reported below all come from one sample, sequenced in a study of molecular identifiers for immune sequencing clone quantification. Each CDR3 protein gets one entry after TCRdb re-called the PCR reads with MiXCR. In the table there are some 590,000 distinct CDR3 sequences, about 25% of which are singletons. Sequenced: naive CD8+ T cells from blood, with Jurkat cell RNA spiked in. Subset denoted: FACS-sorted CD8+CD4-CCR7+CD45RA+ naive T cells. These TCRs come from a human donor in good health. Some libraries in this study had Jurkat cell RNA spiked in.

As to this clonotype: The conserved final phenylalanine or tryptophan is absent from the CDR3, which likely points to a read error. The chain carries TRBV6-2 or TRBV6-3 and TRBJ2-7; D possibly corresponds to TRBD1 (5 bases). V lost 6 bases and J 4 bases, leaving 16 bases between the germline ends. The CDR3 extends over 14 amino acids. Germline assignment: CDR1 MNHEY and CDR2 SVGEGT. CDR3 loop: CASSPTETRYEQYL. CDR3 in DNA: TGTGCCAGCAGCCCGACAGAGACTCGATACGAGCAGTACCTC.

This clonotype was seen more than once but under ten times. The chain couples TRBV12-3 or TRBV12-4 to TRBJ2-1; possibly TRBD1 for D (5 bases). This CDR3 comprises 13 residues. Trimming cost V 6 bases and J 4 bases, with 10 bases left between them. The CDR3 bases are TGTGCCAGCAGCTTTAACAGGTACAATGAGCAGTTCTTC. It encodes CASSFNRYNEQFF.

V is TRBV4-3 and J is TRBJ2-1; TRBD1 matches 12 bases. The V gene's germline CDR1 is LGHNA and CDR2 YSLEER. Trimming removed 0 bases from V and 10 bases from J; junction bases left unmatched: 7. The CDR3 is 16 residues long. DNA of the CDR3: TGCGCCAGCAGCCAAGATCGGGACAGGGGGCCTCAAGAGCAGTTCTTC. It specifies CASSQDRDRGPQEQFF.

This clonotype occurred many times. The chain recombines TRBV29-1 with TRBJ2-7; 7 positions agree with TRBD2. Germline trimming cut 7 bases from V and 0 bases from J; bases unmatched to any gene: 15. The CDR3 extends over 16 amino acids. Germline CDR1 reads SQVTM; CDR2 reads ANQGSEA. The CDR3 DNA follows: TGCAGCGCCCGCGGGGGTACGAACATGAGCTCCTACGAGCAGTACTTC. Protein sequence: CSARGGTNMSSYEQYF.

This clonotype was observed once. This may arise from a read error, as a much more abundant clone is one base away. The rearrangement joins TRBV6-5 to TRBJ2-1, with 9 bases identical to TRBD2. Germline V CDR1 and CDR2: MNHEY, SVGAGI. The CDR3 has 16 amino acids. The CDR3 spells CASSYSAGGPYNEQLF. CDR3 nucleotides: TGTGCCAGCAGTTACTCGGCGGGAGGGCCCTACAATGAGCAGTTATTC.

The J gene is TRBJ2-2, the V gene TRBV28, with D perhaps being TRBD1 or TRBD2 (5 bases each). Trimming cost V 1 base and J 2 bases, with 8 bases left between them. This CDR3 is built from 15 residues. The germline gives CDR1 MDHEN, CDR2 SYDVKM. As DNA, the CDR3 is TGTGCCAGCAGTTTATCCAGGGACAACACCGGGGAGCTGTTTTTT. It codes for CASSLSRDNTGELFF.

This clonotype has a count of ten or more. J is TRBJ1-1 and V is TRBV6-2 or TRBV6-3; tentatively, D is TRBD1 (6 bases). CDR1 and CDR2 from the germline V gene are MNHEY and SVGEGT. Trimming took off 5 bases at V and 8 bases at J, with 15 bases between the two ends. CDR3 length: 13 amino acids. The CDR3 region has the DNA TGTGCCAGCAGTGACGGACAGTACGACGAAGCTTTCTTT. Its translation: CASSDGQYDEAFF.

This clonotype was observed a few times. CDR3 in amino acids: CASSQDWSVPYGYTF. The CDR3 coding sequence is TGCGCCAGCAGCCAAGATTGGTCGGTCCCGTATGGCTACACCTTC. The chain recombines TRBV4-3 with TRBJ1-2, with D hard to call. Germline CDR1 LGHNA, CDR2 YSLEER. Between the trimmed V and J ends, which lost 0 bases and 5 bases, there was a span of 13 bases. The length of the CDR3 is 15 residues.

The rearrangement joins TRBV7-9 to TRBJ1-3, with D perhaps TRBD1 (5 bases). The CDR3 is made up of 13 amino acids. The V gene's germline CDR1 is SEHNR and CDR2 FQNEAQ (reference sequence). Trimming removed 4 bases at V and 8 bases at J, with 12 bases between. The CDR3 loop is CASSSPLGDTIYF. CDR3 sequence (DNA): TGTGCCAGCAGCTCCCCGCTGGGGGACACCATATATTTT.

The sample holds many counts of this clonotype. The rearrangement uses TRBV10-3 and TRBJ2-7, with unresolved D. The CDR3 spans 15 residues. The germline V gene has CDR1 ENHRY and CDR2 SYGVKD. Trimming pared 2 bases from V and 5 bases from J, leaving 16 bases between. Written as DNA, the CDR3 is TGTGCCATCAGTGAGGACCCCTTAACCTTCCACGAGCAGTACTTC. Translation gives CAISEDPLTFHEQYF.

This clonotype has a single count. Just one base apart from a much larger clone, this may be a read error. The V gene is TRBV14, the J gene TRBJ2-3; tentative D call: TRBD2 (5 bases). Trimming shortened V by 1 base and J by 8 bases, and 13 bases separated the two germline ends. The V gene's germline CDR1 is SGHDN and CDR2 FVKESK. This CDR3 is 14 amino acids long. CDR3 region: CASSQVTEAGTQYF. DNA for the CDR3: TGTGCCAGCAGCCAAGTGACGGAGGCAGGTACGCAGTATTTT.

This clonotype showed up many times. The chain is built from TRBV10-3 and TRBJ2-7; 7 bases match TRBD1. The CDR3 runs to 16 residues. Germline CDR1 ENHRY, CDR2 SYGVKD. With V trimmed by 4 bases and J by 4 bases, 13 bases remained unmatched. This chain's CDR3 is CAISAESSDRRYEQYF. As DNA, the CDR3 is TGTGCCATCAGTGCCGAGAGCTCGGACAGGAGGTACGAGCAGTACTTC.

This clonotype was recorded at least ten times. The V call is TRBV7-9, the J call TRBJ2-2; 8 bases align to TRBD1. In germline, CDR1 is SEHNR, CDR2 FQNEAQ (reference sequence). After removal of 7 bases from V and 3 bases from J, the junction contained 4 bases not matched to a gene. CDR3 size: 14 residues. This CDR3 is CASKRQGHTGELFF. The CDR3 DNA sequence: TGTGCCAGCAAGAGACAGGGGCACACCGGGGAGCTGTTTTTT.

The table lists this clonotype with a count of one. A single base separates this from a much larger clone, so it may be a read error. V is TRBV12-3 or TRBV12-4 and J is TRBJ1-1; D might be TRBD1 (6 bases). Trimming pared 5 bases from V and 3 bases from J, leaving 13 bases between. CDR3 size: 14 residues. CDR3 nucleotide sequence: TGTGCCAGCAGTCCGGGCTGGGGGCACACTGAAGCTTTCTTT. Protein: CASSPGWGHTEAFF.

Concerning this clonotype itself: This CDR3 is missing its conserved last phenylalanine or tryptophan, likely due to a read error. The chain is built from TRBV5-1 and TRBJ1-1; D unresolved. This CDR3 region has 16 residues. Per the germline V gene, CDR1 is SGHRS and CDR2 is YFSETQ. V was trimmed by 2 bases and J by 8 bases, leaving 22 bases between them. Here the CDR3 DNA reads TGCGCCAGCAGCTTCCACTCCGAGAAACAAAGCACAGAAGCTTTCTAT. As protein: CASSFHSEKQSTEAFY.